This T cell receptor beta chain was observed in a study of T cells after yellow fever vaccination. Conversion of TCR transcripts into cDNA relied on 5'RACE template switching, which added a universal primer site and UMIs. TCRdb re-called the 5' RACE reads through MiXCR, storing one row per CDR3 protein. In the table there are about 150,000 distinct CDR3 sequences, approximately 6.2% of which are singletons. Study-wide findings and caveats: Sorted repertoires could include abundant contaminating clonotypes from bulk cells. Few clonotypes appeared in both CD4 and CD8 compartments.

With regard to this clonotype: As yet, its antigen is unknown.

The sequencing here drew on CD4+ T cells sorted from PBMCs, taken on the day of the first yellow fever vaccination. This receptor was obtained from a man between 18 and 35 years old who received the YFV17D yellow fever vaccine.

CDR3 residues: CASSYSSAPSYNEQFF. CDR3 DNA sequence: TGTGCCAGCAGTTACTCGTCCGCGCCCTCCTACAATGAGCAGTTCTTC. This rearrangement joins TRBV6-5 to TRBJ2-1, with D unresolved. This CDR3 is built from 16 residues. With 0 bases removed from V and 0 bases from J, the gap between germline ends came to 9 bases. Germline lookup yields CDR1 MNHEY and CDR2 SVGAGI.